These 27 T cell receptor beta chains originate from one sample sequenced in a study of blood T cell repertoires in COVID-19 (TCRdb year 2020). The library was made by the immunoSEQ multiplex PCR assay. TCRdb retrieved this table from immuneACCESS and kept in-frame rearrangements only. Not all clones are present; in checked studies, unresolved V genes account for under half, and no reason is known for the remainder. Counted in this sample were some 40,000 clones; more than 65% of them appeared once. The top ten hold more than 12% of the sample. The sequencing input was peripheral blood. The receptors stem from a human donor in a cohort sampled during active COVID-19.

The genes are TRBV6-5 and TRBJ2-7; a weak D match, TRBD1 (6 bases). Germline loops: CDR1 MNHEY, CDR2 SVGAGI. V was shortened by 4 bases and J by 3 bases, with 7 bases between the two germline ends. This CDR3 contains 12 residues. The CDR3 spells CASSSRGYEQYF. The CDR3 nucleotides read TGTGCCAGCAGTTCCAGGGGCTACGAGCAGTACTTC.

The chain links TRBV25-1 to TRBJ1-2; the D is unclear. CDR1 is MGHDK and CDR2 is SYGVNS in the germline V gene. V lost 3 bases, J lost 2 bases, and 16 bases lay in between. CDR3 length: 16 residues. The CDR3 nucleotides read TGTGCCAGCAGTGACCCAGCGATTGAGCCGAACTATGGCTACACCTTC. The encoded protein is CASSDPAIEPNYGYTF.

The chain is built from TRBV5-6 and TRBJ2-1, with 8 bases fitting TRBD1. Germline V gene lookup returns CDR1 SGHDT and CDR2 YYEEEE. The V gene end was trimmed by 0 bases and the J gene end by 5 bases; junction bases not matched to a gene: 10. CDR3 length equals 17 residues. CDR3 DNA sequence: TGTGCCAGCAGCTTGGCGAATCTCGGACAGGGAAACAATGAGCAGTTCTTC. This sequence encodes CASSLANLGQGNNEQFF. The whole variable domain, remainder taken from reference TRBV5-6 and TRBJ2-1, is DAGVTQSPTHLIKTRGQQVTLRCSPKSGHDTVSWYQQALGQGPQFIFQYYEEEERQRGNFPDRFSGHQFPNYSSELNVNALLLGDSALYLCASSLANLGQGNNEQFFGPGTRLTVL.

This CDR3 reads CASSFSGLTDTQYF. The CDR3 bases are TGTGCCAGCAGCTTTTCCGGACTCACAGATACGCAGTATTTT. This chain uses TRBV11-1 with TRBJ2-3; D perhaps matches TRBD2 (5 bases). This CDR3 region has 14 residues. Germline V gives CDR1 SGHAT, CDR2 FQDESV (reference sequence). Trimming left V 3 bases short and J 2 bases short, with 9 bases between.

This clone was recorded a few times. This chain connects TRBV12-2 to TRBJ2-1; TRBD2, as called in the table, went unchecked against the DNA. TRBV12-2 corresponds to a pseudogene. This CDR3 spans 16 amino acids. The CDR3 DNA reads TGTGCAAGTCGCTTAAGCTTGACTGCCTCCTACAATGAGCAGTTCTTC. Amino acids: CASRLSLTASYNEQFF.

The chain combines TRBV28 with TRBJ2-1; weak D call: TRBD1 (6 bases). Per germline, CDR1 MDHEN and CDR2 SYDVKM. V lost 3 bases and J 12 bases, leaving 12 bases between the germline ends. The CDR3 runs to 12 residues. In DNA, the CDR3 is TGTGCCAGCAGTTTCCCGGGACAAACGCAGTTCTTC. Translation gives CASSFPGQTQFF.

V usage is TRBV5-1 and J usage is TRBJ2-2; 12 bases match TRBD2. J was trimmed by 2 bases and V by 0 bases; bases with no gene match: 2. This CDR3 region has 17 residues. CDR1 is SGHRS, CDR2 YFSETQ, per germline. The CDR3 DNA follows: TGCGCCAGCAGCTTGGGACTAGCGGGGGCAAACACCGGGGAGCTGTTTTTT. Residues: CASSLGLAGANTGELFF.

This chain links TRBV28 with TRBJ1-4, with a tentative D call TRBD1 (6 bases). CDR1 and CDR2 from the germline V gene are MDHEN and SYDVKM. The CDR3 length is 14 residues. Trimming left V 6 bases short and J 8 bases short, with 16 bases between. CDR3 bases: TGTGCCAGCAGGGAGGGGGGGTTGAGGGAAAAACTGTTTTTT. It codes for CASREGGLREKLFF.

The chain uses TRBV29-1 and TRBJ2-2; 10 nucleotides align to TRBD1. The ends lost 2 bases at V and 1 base at J; junction bases unmatched: 4. The CDR3 is made up of 16 amino acids. Germline assignment: CDR1 SQVTM and CDR2 ANQGSEA. CDR3 sequence (DNA): TGCAGCGTTGAACTCCGGGACAGGGGGAACACCGGGGAGCTGTTTTTT. This codes for CSVELRDRGNTGELFF.

DNA for the CDR3: TGTGCCAGCAGCTTGACGACAGGGGGGGAAGAAAAACTGTTTTTT. Its translation is CASSLTTGGEEKLFF. The rearrangement joins TRBV5-4 to TRBJ1-4; 9 bases are shared with TRBD1. The CDR3 runs to 15 residues. Trimming removed 1 base from V and 8 bases from J; junction bases left unmatched: 6. The V gene's germline CDR1 is SGHNT and CDR2 YYREEE (reference sequence). Drawing the rest from reference TRBV5-4 and TRBJ1-4, the complete variable domain is ETGVTQSPTHLIKTRGQQVTLRCSSQSGHNTVSWYQQALGQGPQFIFQYYREEENGRGNFPPRFSGLQFPNYSSELNVNALELDDSALYLCASSLTTGGEEKLFFGSGTQLSVL.

The J gene is TRBJ2-1, the V gene TRBV11-3, with TRBD2 identical over 11 bases. With 5 bases clipped from V and 3 bases from J, the junction kept 6 bases outside the gene matches. The germline CDR1 and CDR2 sequences are SGHNT and YENEEA. The CDR3 totals 16 residues. This CDR3 is CASSPISGRGYNEQFF. The CDR3 DNA is TGTGCCAGCAGCCCGATTAGCGGGAGGGGCTACAATGAGCAGTTCTTC.

V gene TRBV5-6 combines with J gene TRBJ2-5; 7 nucleotides match TRBD2. Germline V gene lookup returns CDR1 SGHDT and CDR2 YYEEEE. The CDR3 runs 14 residues. Unmatched junction bases numbered 4, after V lost 0 bases and J lost 5 bases. The DNA of the CDR3 is TGTGCCAGCAGCTTGGGGCAGGGAGGGGAGACCCAGTACTTC. It encodes CASSLGQGGETQYF.

This clone has only a few counts. The rearrangement uses TRBV28 and TRBJ2-4, with TRBD2 identical over 8 bases. CDR1 MDHEN and CDR2 SYDVKM come from the germline V gene. The CDR3 consists of 17 residues. Trimming at V came to 3 bases and at J to 9 bases, leaving 16 bases not matched to a gene. The CDR3 bases are TGTGCCAGCAGTTTCCGTAGGAAGCGGGAGCCTTTCGGCATTCAGTACTTC. Protein: CASSFRRKREPFGIQYF.

J is TRBJ2-1 and V is TRBV7-3; 9 positions agree with TRBD2. Germline loops: CDR1 SGHTA, CDR2 FQGTGA. This CDR3 has 16 amino acids. V lost 0 bases and J lost 5; bases outside the gene matches: 5. CDR3 in DNA: TGTGCCAGCAGCTTAACTAGCGGGAGCGGGGACAATGAGCAGTTCTTC. This gives the protein CASSLTSGSGDNEQFF.

The chain employs TRBV9 and TRBJ2-1; 7 nucleotides agree with TRBD2. V trimming: 3 bases; J trimming: 2 bases; junction bases outside the gene matches: 5. The CDR3 covers 15 residues. Germline V gene data show CDR1 as SGDLS and CDR2 as YYNGEE. CDR3 region: CASSALSGPYNEQFF. The CDR3 DNA is TGTGCCAGCAGCGCCCTTAGCGGGCCCTACAATGAGCAGTTCTTC.

The chain employs TRBV3-1 (or the pseudogene TRBV3-2) and TRBJ2-7, with TRBD2 matching over 14 bases. The V segment lost 4 bases and the J segment 2 bases; nucleotides outside the gene matches: 4. The CDR3 has 16 amino acids. Germline V CDR1 and CDR2: LGHDT, YNNKEL (reference sequence). Written as DNA, the CDR3 is TGTGCCAGCAGCCGCGGGGGACTAGCGGGAGCCTACGAGCAGTACTTC. As protein: CASSRGGLAGAYEQYF.

The chain joins TRBV5-5 to TRBJ2-7; tentative D call: TRBD2 (6 bases). With 4 bases removed from V and 5 bases from J, the gap between germline ends came to 19 bases. This CDR3 is built from 15 residues. Germline V gene data show CDR1 as SGHKS and CDR2 as YYEKEE (reference sequence). The CDR3 sequence: CASSILGGIADEQYF. DNA of the CDR3: TGTGCCAGCAGCATCCTTGGGGGGATCGCCGACGAGCAGTACTTC.

The chain joins TRBV6-5 to TRBJ1-2; 9 nucleotides line up with TRBD1. Germline-derived CDR1 and CDR2 are MNHEY and SVGAGI. The length of the CDR3 is 14 residues. V dropped 6 bases and J dropped 4; count of bases not matched to a gene: 6. CDR3 residues: CASRPGQGSYGYTF. CDR3 coding DNA: TGTGCCAGCAGACCCGGACAGGGGAGCTATGGCTACACCTTC.

V gene TRBV3-1 (or the pseudogene TRBV3-2) combines with J gene TRBJ2-7, with 8 nucleotides matching TRBD1. The CDR3 is 15 amino acids. Trimming cost V 6 bases and J 3 bases; bases outside gene matches: 10. Germline CDR1 is LGHDT and CDR2 is YNNKEL (reference sequence). The CDR3 coding sequence is TGTGCCAGCAGTCAAAGACAGGGGACCCTCTACGAGCAGTACTTC. It yields the protein CASSQRQGTLYEQYF.

The chain is built from TRBV28 and TRBJ2-5; 10 bases line up with TRBD2. CDR3 length: 16 residues. V gave up 5 bases and J gave up 2 bases; unmatched junction bases: 8. Germline assignment: CDR1 MDHEN and CDR2 SYDVKM. CDR3 protein: CASSTLAGEGQETQYF. The CDR3 region has the DNA TGTGCCAGCAGTACCCTAGCGGGAGAGGGACAAGAGACCCAGTACTTC. The entire variable domain, with the rest obtained from reference TRBV28 and TRBJ2-5, is as follows: DVKVTQSSRYLVKRTGEKVFLECVQDMDHENMFWYRQDPGLGLRLIYFSYDVKMKEKGDIPEGYSVSREKKERFSLILESASTNQTSMYLCASSTLAGEGQETQYFGPGTRLLVL.

V gene TRBV6-5 combines with J gene TRBJ2-7; 10 bases fit TRBD1. Germline-derived CDR1 and CDR2 are MNHEY and SVGAGI. The CDR3 is made up of 14 amino acids. V gave up 6 bases and J gave up 5 bases; unmatched junction bases: 7. The CDR3 nucleotides are TGTGCCAGCAGCGACGGGACAGGGGAAAACGAGCAGTACTTC. Encoded protein: CASSDGTGENEQYF.

The chain is built from TRBV2 and TRBJ1-1, with TRBD1 identical over 9 bases. The germline gives CDR1 SNHLY, CDR2 FYNNEI. The CDR3 sequence is 13 residues long. The J segment lost 4 bases and the V segment lost 10 bases, leaving 7 bases of the junction unmatched. The CDR3 sequence is CATHSDRGTEAFF. CDR3 nucleotides: TGTGCCACTCACTCGGACAGGGGCACTGAAGCTTTCTTT.

The chain employs TRBV18 and TRBJ2-2, with unresolved D. The V end was cut by 3 bases, the J end by 5 bases, with 7 bases between. CDR1 and CDR2 (germline): KGHSH, LQKENI. There are 13 residues in the CDR3. The CDR3 loop is CASSPLSTGELFF. In DNA form, the CDR3 reads TGTGCCAGCTCACCGCTATCAACCGGGGAGCTGTTTTTT.

The rearrangement uses TRBV4-1 and TRBJ1-4, with 7 bases lining up with TRBD1. Germline values: CDR1 MGHRA, CDR2 YSYEKL. The CDR3 spans 14 residues. Unmatched junction bases numbered 4, after V lost 1 base and J lost 8 bases. CDR3 DNA: TGCGCCAGCAGCCAAGTCCCCAGGGGGGAAAAACTGTTTTTT. It specifies CASSQVPRGEKLFF.

This chain links TRBV3-1 (or the pseudogene TRBV3-2) with TRBJ2-5; a possible D gene is TRBD1 (6 bases). CDR3 length: 16 amino acids. Germline CDR1 reads LGHDT; CDR2 reads YNNKEL (reference sequence). The V and J ends lost 4 bases and 4 bases respectively, with 19 bases between them. The CDR3 here is CASSPRQGTQLETQYF. CDR3 sequence (DNA): TGTGCCAGCAGCCCCCGGCAGGGGACGCAATTAGAGACCCAGTACTTC.

About this clone: Other DNA sequences of this sample code for an identical CDR3. The chain combines TRBV3-1 (or the pseudogene TRBV3-2) with TRBJ2-7; D is uncertain. From germline, CDR1 is LGHDT and CDR2 YNNKEL (reference sequence). Trimming cost V 0 bases and J 0 bases, with 6 bases left between them. This CDR3 comprises 14 residues. In DNA form, the CDR3 reads TGTGCCAGCAGCCAAGATGGCACCTCCTACGAGCAGTACTTC. Translated, it gives CASSQDGTSYEQYF.

The chain recombines TRBV14 with TRBJ2-4; TRBD2 might be the D (6 bases). Trimming took off 4 bases at V and 0 bases at J, with 19 bases between the two ends. This CDR3 is 18 amino acids long. Germline V gives CDR1 SGHDN, CDR2 FVKESK. CDR3 DNA: TGTGCCAGCAGCCCGTCAAACCTAGCGTGGCTAGCCAAAAACATTCAGTACTTC. Translating gives CASSPSNLAWLAKNIQYF.